This is a list of T cell receptor beta chains from one sample in a study of blood T cells in healthy people across ages. TCRdb passed the 5' RACE reads through MiXCR, listing each CDR3 protein once. The sample has approximately 800,000 distinct CDR3 sequences, 55% to 65% seen once; the top ten hold around a quarter. Specimen: blood. All receptors come from a man aged 25 to 40 in good health. Each CDR3 is given with its conserved first and last residue. Fields, in order: V gene, clone size, J gene, D gene, CDR3 DNA, CDR3 protein. A D gene is named only where the DNA matches it firmly. Size is stated for part of the rows, as once, few or many counts, or as a class when the clone is expanded.

TRBV4-3	few	TRBJ2-3	.	TGCGCCAGCAGCCAATCGGGAGCGGACCTTCGCACAGATACGCAGTATTTT	CASSQSGADLRTDTQYF
TRBV6-5	.	TRBJ2-4	.	TGTGCCAGCAGTTACCGGGCAGGGGTTACCAAAAACATTCAGTACTTC	CASSYRAGVTKNIQYF
TRBV27	.	TRBJ1-5	.	TGTGCCAGCAGTTTCAGATTTCCTAGCAATCAGCCCCAGCATTTT	CASSFRFPSNQPQHF
TRBV4-2	.	TRBJ2-1	.	TGTGCCAGCAGCCAAGACGCGGGGGCCTCGGGGACCAATGAGCAGTTCTTC	CASSQDAGASGTNEQFF
TRBV29-1	.	TRBJ1-2	.	TGCAGCGTTGAAGATTATGACGGAGGCTATGGCTACACCTTC	CSVEDYDGGYGYTF
TRBV6-2/TRBV6-3	.	TRBJ2-1	TRBD2	TGTGCCAGCAGTTACCTCAAGGGAAGCGGGGGGCCGAGCTCCTACAATGAGCAGTTCTTC	CASSYLKGSGGPSSYNEQFF
TRBV5-6	once	TRBJ1-1	.	TGTGCCAGCAGCTTGGCCAAAGGCGGGGGAAAAGCTTTCTTT	CASSLAKGGGKAFF
TRBV4-2	.	TRBJ2-3	.	TGTGCCAGCAGCCAAACAGAGGCAGATACGCAGTATTTT	CASSQTEADTQYF
TRBV5-5	once	TRBJ2-4	.	TGTGCCAGCTCCAACCTGGGGGGCAAAAAAAACATTCAGTACTTC	CASSNLGGKKNIQYF
TRBV7-2	.	TRBJ2-7	TRBD1	TGTGCCAGCAGCTCTCGACAGGGAGTCTACGAGCAGTACTTC	CASSSRQGVYEQYF
TRBV11-2	few	TRBJ2-7	.	TGTGCCAGCAGCTTAGCTAGGGGACACCGCTCCTACGAGCAGTACTTC	CASSLARGHRSYEQYF
TRBV10-3	.	TRBJ2-2	.	TGTGCCATGGGACGGACAGACGCCGGGGAGCTGTTTTTT	CAMGRTDAGELFF
TRBV6-2/TRBV6-3	.	TRBJ2-7	TRBD1	TGTGCCAGCACTTGGACAGGGGCTTCCTACGAGCAGTACTTC	CASTWTGASYEQYF
TRBV6-5	.	TRBJ1-2	.	TGTGCCAGCAGTCCAAGGGGGATACAGGGAAACTATGGCTACACCTTC	CASSPRGIQGNYGYTF
TRBV12-5	few	TRBJ2-7	.	TGTGCTAGTGGTCAAATCTACGAGCAGTACTTC	CASGQIYEQYF
TRBV20-1	.	TRBJ1-5	.	TGCAGTGCTAGAGGGGGGGGGCCGTCCAGGCAGCCCCAGCATTTT	CSARGGGPSRQPQHF
TRBV7-9	.	TRBJ1-1	.	TGTGCCAGCAGCTGGGGGGGGACGGTGAACACTGAAGCTTTCTTT	CASSWGGTVNTEAFF
TRBV9	.	TRBJ1-2	.	TGTGCCAGCACCCACGGGAGGGCTAACTATGGCTACACCTTC	CASTHGRANYGYTF
TRBV14	.	TRBJ2-5	.	TGTGCCAGCAGGAAGGGAGACTTTACGCAAGAGACCCAGTACTTC	CASRKGDFTQETQYF
TRBV4-2	.	TRBJ2-7	.	TGTGCCAGCAGCCAAGATATTTGGTCATCCACCTACGAGCAGTACTTC	CASSQDIWSSTYEQYF
TRBV10-3	once	TRBJ1-2	.	TGTGCCATCAGTGGCGACAACTATGGCTACACCTTC	CAISGDNYGYTF
TRBV29-1	few	TRBJ2-6	.	TGCAGCGTTGGACACTCTGGGGCCAACGTCCTGACTTTC	CSVGHSGANVLTF
TRBV6-2/TRBV6-3	few	TRBJ2-5	.	TGTGCCAGCAGTTACCTGAGGCAACTCCAAGAGACCCAGTACTTC	CASSYLRQLQETQYF
TRBV23-1	once	TRBJ1-6	.	TGCGCCAGCAATCCGGACGGTGATAATTCACCCCTCCACTTT	CASNPDGDNSPLHF
TRBV5-5	.	TRBJ1-4	.	TGTGCCAGCAGCATGGGACAAGCTAATGAAAAACTGTTTTTT	CASSMGQANEKLFF
TRBV7-2	.	TRBJ2-7	.	TGTGCCATCGAAGCCCTGGGCCTCGTGGGCTCCTACGAGCAGTACTTC	CAIEALGLVGSYEQYF
TRBV9	.	TRBJ1-5	.	TGTGCCAGCAGCGTAGGGCCGGGGAGCAATCAGCCCCAGCATTTT	CASSVGPGSNQPQHF
TRBV28	once	TRBJ1-4	TRBD1	TGTGCCAGCAGTCGTACGACAGGGGGAGAAGAAAAACTGTTTTTT	CASSRTTGGEEKLFF
TRBV12-3/TRBV12-4	few	TRBJ2-5	TRBD1	TGTGCCAGCAATAGGGGGCTACAAGAGACCCAGTACTTC	CASNRGLQETQYF
TRBV5-5	.	TRBJ2-1	TRBD2	TGTGCCAGCAGCCTCAGACTAGCGGGGGGGACCGCCTACAATGAGCAGTTCTTC	CASSLRLAGGTAYNEQFF
TRBV4-2	.	TRBJ2-3	.	TGTGCCAGCAGCCAAGATCTTAGGGGCACAGATACGCAGTATTTT	CASSQDLRGTDTQYF
TRBV20-1	.	TRBJ1-2	.	TGCAGTGCTAGAGTTCTGGCAGGGGACAACTATGGCTACACCTTC	CSARVLAGDNYGYTF
TRBV7-6	.	TRBJ2-7	.	TGTGCCAGCAGCCCTACTGGGCCAGCTCCCTACGAGCAGTACTTC	CASSPTGPAPYEQYF
TRBV7-8	.	TRBJ2-5	TRBD1	TGTGCCAGCAGCCCTCTTAGGGGGGACAGGGATGGAGAGACCCAGTACTTC	CASSPLRGDRDGETQYF
TRBV18	.	TRBJ2-6	.	TGTGCCAGCTCACCGACGAGTGACTCTGGGGCCAACGTCCTGACTTTC	CASSPTSDSGANVLTF
TRBV9	few	TRBJ2-3	.	TGTGCCAGCAGCGTAGGACAGGAACGGCATACGCAGTATTTT	CASSVGQERHTQYF
TRBV20-1	.	TRBJ2-7	TRBD1	TGCAGTGCTCTACCCGGGACAGGGAGGTACGAGCAGTACTTC	CSALPGTGRYEQYF
TRBV6-2/TRBV6-3	.	TRBJ2-1	TRBD1	TGTGCCAGCAGCCAACAGGGGCAAGGCTACAATGAGCAGTTCTTC	CASSQQGQGYNEQFF
TRBV5-1	.	TRBJ2-5	.	TGCGCCAGCAGCTTGGGGACCGGTAAAGAGACCCAGTACTTC	CASSLGTGKETQYF
TRBV7-9	.	TRBJ2-3	.	TGTGCCGGCAGCTTTCAGTCCACAGATACGCAGTATTTT	CAGSFQSTDTQYF
TRBV4-1	.	TRBJ2-5	.	TGCGCCAGCAGCCAAGTGGGACCCTCTGGAGCGGAGACCCAGTACTTC	CASSQVGPSGAETQYF
TRBV7-8	.	TRBJ2-1	TRBD2	TGTGCCAGCACTCCGGGGGGGCCCCACAATAATGAGCAGTTCTTC	CASTPGGPHNNEQFF
TRBV3-1	.	TRBJ2-3	.	TGTGCCAGCAGCCAAGCGGGGGACACAGATACGCAGTATTTT	CASSQAGDTDTQYF
TRBV6-5	few	TRBJ1-6	TRBD1	TGTGCCAGCAGTCTGGACAGGGGGCGTTCACCCCTCCACTTT	CASSLDRGRSPLHF
TRBV20-1	.	TRBJ2-1	TRBD1	TGCAGTGCCCAGGGACAGGGGATATATGAGCAGTTCTTC	CSAQGQGIYEQFF
TRBV7-2	once	TRBJ2-7	.	TGTGCCAGCAGCCCGAATGGGGGGAGCTCCTACGAGCAGTACTTC	CASSPNGGSSYEQYF
TRBV3-1	few	TRBJ2-7	.	TGTGCCAGCAGCCATGGGCTGACCTACGAGCAGTACTTC	CASSHGLTYEQYF
TRBV10-2	.	TRBJ2-7	.	TGCGCCAGCGGCCTAGCGAGGAGCTCCTACGAGCAGTACTTC	CASGLARSSYEQYF
TRBV9	.	TRBJ2-7	.	TGTGCCAACAGCACAACAGGGTCCGGCGGGCAGTACTTC	CANSTTGSGGQYF
TRBV20-1	.	TRBJ2-7	.	TGCAGTGCCCGACCCTTTTCCTACGAGCAGTACTTC	CSARPFSYEQYF